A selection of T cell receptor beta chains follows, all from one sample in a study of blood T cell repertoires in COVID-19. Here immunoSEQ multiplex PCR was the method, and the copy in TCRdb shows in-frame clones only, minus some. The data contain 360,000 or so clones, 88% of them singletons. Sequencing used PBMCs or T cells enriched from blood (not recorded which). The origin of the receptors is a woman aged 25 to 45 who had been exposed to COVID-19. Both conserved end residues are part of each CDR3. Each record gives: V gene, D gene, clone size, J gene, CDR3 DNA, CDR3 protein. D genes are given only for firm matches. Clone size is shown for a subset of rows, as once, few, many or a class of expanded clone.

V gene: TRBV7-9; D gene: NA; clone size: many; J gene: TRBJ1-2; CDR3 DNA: TGTGCCAGCAGCTTAGCGCCTTTTCGGGGGGCGCGAGGCTACACCTTC; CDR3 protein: CASSLAPFRGARGYTF
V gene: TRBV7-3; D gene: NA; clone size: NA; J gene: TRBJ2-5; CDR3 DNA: TGTGCCAGCAGCTTTGGGCGGGAAGAGACCCAGTACTTC; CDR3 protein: CASSFGREETQYF
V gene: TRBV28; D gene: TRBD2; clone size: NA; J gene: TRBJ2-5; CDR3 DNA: TGTGCCAGCGGGACTAGCGGGACCCAGTACTTC; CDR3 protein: CASGTSGTQYF
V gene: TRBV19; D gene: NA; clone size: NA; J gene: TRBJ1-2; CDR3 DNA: TGTGCCAGTAGTCTACCCCCGACAGGACCAAGGGATGGCTACACCTTC; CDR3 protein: CASSLPPTGPRDGYTF
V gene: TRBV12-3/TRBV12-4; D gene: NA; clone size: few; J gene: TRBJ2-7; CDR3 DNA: TGTGCCAGCAGTTTACAGGGGATCGAGCAGTACTTC; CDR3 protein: CASSLQGIEQYF
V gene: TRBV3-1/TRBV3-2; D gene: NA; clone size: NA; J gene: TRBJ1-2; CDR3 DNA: TGTGCCAGCAGCCAAGCCCAGGTCTATGGCTACACCTTC; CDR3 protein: CASSQAQVYGYTF
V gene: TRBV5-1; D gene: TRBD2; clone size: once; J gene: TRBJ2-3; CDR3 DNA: TGCGCCACGACTAGCGGGAGCACAGATACGCAGTATTTT; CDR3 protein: CATTSGSTDTQYF
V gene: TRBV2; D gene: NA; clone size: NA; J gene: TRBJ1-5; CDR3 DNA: TGTGCCAGCAGTGTCCAGGCTAGCAATCAGCCCCAGCATTTT; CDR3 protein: CASSVQASNQPQHF
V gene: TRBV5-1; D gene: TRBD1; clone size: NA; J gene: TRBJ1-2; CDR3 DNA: TGCGCCAGCAGCCTTGGGACAGGGGCAGCTAACTATGGCTACACCTTC; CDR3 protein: CASSLGTGAANYGYTF
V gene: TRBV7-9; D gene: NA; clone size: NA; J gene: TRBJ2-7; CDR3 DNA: TGTGCCAGCAGCCCGGGGGACGGCAGTAGGGTCAGGGAGCAGTACTTC; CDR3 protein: CASSPGDGSRVREQYF
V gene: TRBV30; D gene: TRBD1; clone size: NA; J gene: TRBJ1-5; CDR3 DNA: TGTGCCTCCGAGGGGGGACAGGGGGATCAGCCCCAGCATTTT; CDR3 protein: CASEGGQGDQPQHF
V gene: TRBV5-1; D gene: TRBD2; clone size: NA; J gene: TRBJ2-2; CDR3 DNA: TGCGCCAGCACGGGACTAGCGGGAGTCGGCGGGGAGCTGTTTTTT; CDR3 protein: CASTGLAGVGGELFF
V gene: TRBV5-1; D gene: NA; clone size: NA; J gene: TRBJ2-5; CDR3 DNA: TGCGCCAGCAGCTTGTTCAGTTCCCAAGAGACCCAGTACTTC; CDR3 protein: CASSLFSSQETQYF
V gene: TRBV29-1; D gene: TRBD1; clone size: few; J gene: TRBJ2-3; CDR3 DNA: TGCAGCGTTGGCCAAGGGACAGGGGGCACAGATACGCAGTATTTT; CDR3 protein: CSVGQGTGGTDTQYF
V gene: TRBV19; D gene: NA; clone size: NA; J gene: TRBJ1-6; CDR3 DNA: TGTGCCACCGGCGGTACTTCGAGCTCCTATAATTCACCCCTCCACTTT; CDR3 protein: CATGGTSSSYNSPLHF
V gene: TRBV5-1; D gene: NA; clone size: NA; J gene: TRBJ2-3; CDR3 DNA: TGCGCCAGCAGCCCCTCGAGGAGCACAGATACGCAGTATTTT; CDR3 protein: CASSPSRSTDTQYF
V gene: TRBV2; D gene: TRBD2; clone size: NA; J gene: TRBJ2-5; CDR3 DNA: TGTGCCAGCAGTACGACTAGCGGGAGGCCGGAGACCCAGTACTTC; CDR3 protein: CASSTTSGRPETQYF
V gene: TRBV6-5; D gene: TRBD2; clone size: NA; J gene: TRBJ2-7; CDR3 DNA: TGTGCCAGCACCATAGGACTAGCGGGTTCCTACGAGCAGTACTTC; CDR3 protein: CASTIGLAGSYEQYF
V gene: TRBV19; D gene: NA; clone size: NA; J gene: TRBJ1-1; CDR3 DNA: TGTGCCAGTAGTGAACGACGCGGGAGCCAGGTCGATGAAGCTTTCTTT; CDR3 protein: CASSERRGSQVDEAFF
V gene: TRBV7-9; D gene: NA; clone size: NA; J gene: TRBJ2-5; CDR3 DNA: TGTGCCAGCAGCTTAATCATAGGACTCCGGGAGACCCAGTACTTC; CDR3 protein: CASSLIIGLRETQYF
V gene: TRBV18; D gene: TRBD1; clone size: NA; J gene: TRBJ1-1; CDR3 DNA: TGTGCCAGCTCACCGACAGGGGATGGTGAAGCTTTCTTT; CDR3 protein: CASSPTGDGEAFF
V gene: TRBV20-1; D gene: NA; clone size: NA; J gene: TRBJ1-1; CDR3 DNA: TGCAGTACTGGACAGAACACTGAAGCTTTCTTT; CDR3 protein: CSTGQNTEAFF
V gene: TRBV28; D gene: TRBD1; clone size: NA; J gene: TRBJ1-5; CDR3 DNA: TGTGCCAGCAGTTCACCCTTCGGACAGGTTCCTGGTCAGCCCCAGCATTTT; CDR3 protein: CASSSPFGQVPGQPQHF
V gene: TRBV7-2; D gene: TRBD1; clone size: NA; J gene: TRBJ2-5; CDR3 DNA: TGTGCCAGCAGCTCACCTGGCGGCAGGGGGCATGGAGAGACCCAGTACTTC; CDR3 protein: CASSSPGGRGHGETQYF
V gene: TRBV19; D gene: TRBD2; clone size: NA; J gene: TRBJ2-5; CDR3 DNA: TGTGCCAGTAGTATCGCCACTCTAGCGGGAGGCCAAGAGACCCAGTACTTC; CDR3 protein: CASSIATLAGGQETQYF
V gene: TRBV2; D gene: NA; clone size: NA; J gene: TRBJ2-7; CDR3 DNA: TGTGCCAGCAGTAAGTCAGGAACCTACGAGCAGTACTTC; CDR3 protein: CASSKSGTYEQYF
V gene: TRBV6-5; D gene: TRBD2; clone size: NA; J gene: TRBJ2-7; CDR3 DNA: TGTGCCAGCAGTAAGACTAGCGGGAGTAGCGACGAGCAGTACTTC; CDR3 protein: CASSKTSGSSDEQYF
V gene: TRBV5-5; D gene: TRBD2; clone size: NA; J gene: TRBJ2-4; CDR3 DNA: TGTGCCAGCAGCTTGGTTGGGGGGAGGGAAAACATTCAGTACTTC; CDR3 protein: CASSLVGGRENIQYF
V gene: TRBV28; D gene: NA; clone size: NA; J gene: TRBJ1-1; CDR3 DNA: TGTGCCAGCAGTCCACCCGCGGGACGGTTGAACACTGAAGCTTTCTTT; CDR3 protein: CASSPPAGRLNTEAFF